This TCR beta chain originates from a study of tumor-infiltrating lymphocytes in primary liver carcinoma. The researchers produced TCR beta cDNA from approximately 460 ng total RNA with a constant-region primer. Three nested multiplex PCR rounds, a slightly modified ARM-PCR method, built the TCR beta libraries. TCRdb processed the multiplex PCR reads anew with MiXCR; each CDR3 protein has one entry. This table has 90,000 to 100,000 distinct CDR3 sequences, approximately 68% appearing once. From roughly 21-30 mg of unsorted bulk tissue, DNA and RNA were co-extracted together. The clonotype originates from a woman aged 60-75 years with primary liver carcinoma and hepatitis B virus infection. Sequenced sample: liver tumor tissue from sampling region 5. Stated subset: tumor region T5, tumor centre.

The CDR3 sequence is CASLRQGDTGELFF. The CDR3 coding sequence is TGTGCCAGCCTCAGACAGGGAGACACCGGGGAGCTGTTTTTT. The chain joins TRBV6-1 to TRBJ2-2; TRBD1 matches 7 bases. CDR1 and CDR2 (germline): MNHNS, SASEGT. V lost 8 bases to trimming and J lost 3 bases; unmatched junction nucleotides: 6. The CDR3 is 14 residues long.